This is a list of T cell receptor beta chains from one sample in a study of human T cells and chemical hapten exposure. TCRdb used MiXCR to reprocess the RACE reads, holding one entry per CDR3 protein. The table shows about 40,000 distinct CDR3 sequences, with over 9.5% occurring only once. Sequenced material: whole blood, taken in connection with sensitization to the hapten diphenylcyclopropenone (DPC). These receptors all stem from a man aged 25 to 40 with alopecia areata. Some clones in this sample may be carry-over from other donors' samples. Each CDR3 is given with its conserved first and last residue. The order of the fields is V gene, J gene, D gene, clone size, CDR3 DNA, CDR3 protein. D genes are given only for firm matches. A row's size may be missing; if present it is once, few, many or a size class.

v_gene: TRBV10-3
j_gene: TRBJ2-3
d_gene: NA
abundance: NA
CDR3nt: TGTGCCATCAGTGATTTAGCAGAAACAGATACGCAGTATTTT
CDR3aa: CAISDLAETDTQYF

v_gene: TRBV11-2
j_gene: TRBJ2-7
d_gene: NA
abundance: many
CDR3nt: TGTGCCAGCAGCGTCACTTCCTACGAGCAGTACTTC
CDR3aa: CASSVTSYEQYF

v_gene: TRBV6-5
j_gene: TRBJ2-7
d_gene: TRBD2
abundance: once
CDR3nt: TGTGCCAGCAGTTACTCGACTAGCGGGAGAGTCGAGCAGTACTTC
CDR3aa: CASSYSTSGRVEQYF

v_gene: TRBV6-5
j_gene: TRBJ1-3
d_gene: TRBD1
abundance: few
CDR3nt: TGTGCCAGCAGTTCCGGGACAGGGGTAGGGAACACCATATATTTT
CDR3aa: CASSSGTGVGNTIYF

v_gene: TRBV9
j_gene: TRBJ2-2
d_gene: NA
abundance: many
CDR3nt: TGTGCCAGCAGCTATCGACCAGGAGCCGGGGAGCTGTTTTTT
CDR3aa: CASSYRPGAGELFF

v_gene: TRBV4-1
j_gene: TRBJ2-5
d_gene: TRBD1
abundance: many
CDR3nt: TGCGCCAGCAGCCAAGCCGGGACAGCAAATTTTCTGGAGACCCAGTACTTC
CDR3aa: CASSQAGTANFLETQYF

v_gene: TRBV7-9
j_gene: TRBJ1-2
d_gene: NA
abundance: few
CDR3nt: TGTGCCAGCAGCCCCAGTCGGGGCCAAGATAGCTACACCTTC
CDR3aa: CASSPSRGQDSYTF

v_gene: TRBV14
j_gene: TRBJ2-2
d_gene: NA
abundance: many
CDR3nt: TGTGCCAGCAGCCGCGTCGGGGCCACTACCGGGGAGCTGTTTTTT
CDR3aa: CASSRVGATTGELFF

v_gene: TRBV6-1
j_gene: TRBJ2-7
d_gene: TRBD2
abundance: many
CDR3nt: TGTGCCAGCAGTGGGACTAGCGGCTCCTACGAGCAGTACTTC
CDR3aa: CASSGTSGSYEQYF

v_gene: TRBV12-3/TRBV12-4
j_gene: TRBJ1-1
d_gene: TRBD1
abundance: few
CDR3nt: TGTGCCAGCAAGAGGACAGGGGGCCTCGCTGAAGCTTTCTTT
CDR3aa: CASKRTGGLAEAFF

v_gene: TRBV20-1
j_gene: TRBJ2-7
d_gene: NA
abundance: few
CDR3nt: TGCAGTGCTGCCCCAGAGGCAGTACCCTACGAGCAGTACTTC
CDR3aa: CSAAPEAVPYEQYF

v_gene: TRBV5-6
j_gene: TRBJ1-5
d_gene: NA
abundance: many
CDR3nt: TGTGCCAGCAGCTCGTGGGGACTCCCAGGAGGTCAGCCCCAGCATTTT
CDR3aa: CASSSWGLPGGQPQHF

v_gene: TRBV7-8
j_gene: TRBJ1-4
d_gene: TRBD1
abundance: NA
CDR3nt: TGTGCCAGCAGCGGAATGGGACAGGGTCCAACTAATGAAAAACTGTTTTTT
CDR3aa: CASSGMGQGPTNEKLFF

v_gene: TRBV20-1
j_gene: TRBJ2-5
d_gene: TRBD2
abundance: many
CDR3nt: TGCAGTGCTCCTACTAGCGGGAGGGCCGGAGAGACCCAGTACTTC
CDR3aa: CSAPTSGRAGETQYF

v_gene: TRBV3-1
j_gene: TRBJ1-1
d_gene: NA
abundance: few
CDR3nt: TGTGCCAGCAGCCAATCTCCCGTAGGGAACACTGAAGCTTTCTTT
CDR3aa: CASSQSPVGNTEAFF

v_gene: TRBV20-1
j_gene: TRBJ1-1
d_gene: NA
abundance: large
CDR3nt: TGCAGTGCTAGAGATACAGGGATACGAGCTTTCTTT
CDR3aa: CSARDTGIRAFF

v_gene: TRBV7-6
j_gene: TRBJ2-1
d_gene: NA
abundance: NA
CDR3nt: TGTGCCAGCAGCTTAGATCCCTCTAGCAATGAGCAGTTCTTC
CDR3aa: CASSLDPSSNEQFF

v_gene: TRBV12-5
j_gene: TRBJ1-3
d_gene: NA
abundance: NA
CDR3nt: TGTGCTAGTGGTTTGGCCCATTTCTTAGGGACTGGAAACACCATATATTTT
CDR3aa: CASGLAHFLGTGNTIYF

v_gene: TRBV5-1
j_gene: TRBJ2-5
d_gene: TRBD2
abundance: many
CDR3nt: TGCGCCAGCAGCTTGGGACTAGCATTGACGGAGACCCAGTACTTC
CDR3aa: CASSLGLALTETQYF

v_gene: TRBV5-1
j_gene: TRBJ2-3
d_gene: NA
abundance: many
CDR3nt: TGCGCCAGCAGCTTGTTAGCGGAGGATACGCAGTATTTT
CDR3aa: CASSLLAEDTQYF

v_gene: TRBV12-3/TRBV12-4
j_gene: TRBJ1-3
d_gene: NA
abundance: many
CDR3nt: TGTGCCAGCAGTTTCGGAGGGTACACCATATATTTT
CDR3aa: CASSFGGYTIYF

v_gene: TRBV6-2/TRBV6-3
j_gene: TRBJ2-5
d_gene: NA
abundance: many
CDR3nt: TGTGCCAGCAGTTACATCATGGAGACCCAGTACTTC
CDR3aa: CASSYIMETQYF

v_gene: TRBV12-3/TRBV12-4
j_gene: TRBJ2-1
d_gene: TRBD2
abundance: many
CDR3nt: TGTGCCAGCAGTTCGAGCGGGGGATACAATGAGCAGTTCTTC
CDR3aa: CASSSSGGYNEQFF

v_gene: TRBV4-3
j_gene: TRBJ2-3
d_gene: TRBD1
abundance: NA
CDR3nt: TGCGCCAGCAGCTACAAGAGACAGGGAGGCACAGATACGCAGTATTTT
CDR3aa: CASSYKRQGGTDTQYF

v_gene: TRBV11-3
j_gene: TRBJ2-6
d_gene: TRBD1
abundance: many
CDR3nt: TGTGCCAGCAGCTTTTTACAGGGGAATGGGGCCAACGTCCTGACTTTC
CDR3aa: CASSFLQGNGANVLTF

v_gene: TRBV7-2
j_gene: TRBJ1-3
d_gene: TRBD1
abundance: few
CDR3nt: TGTGCCAGCAGCTTAGCGACAGGGGCTCAGAACACCATATATTTT
CDR3aa: CASSLATGAQNTIYF

v_gene: TRBV12-3/TRBV12-4
j_gene: TRBJ1-1
d_gene: NA
abundance: many
CDR3nt: TGTGCCAGCGGTGCAGTAAACACTGAAGCTTTCTTT
CDR3aa: CASGAVNTEAFF

v_gene: TRBV10-3
j_gene: TRBJ2-2
d_gene: TRBD1
abundance: NA
CDR3nt: TGTGCCATCAGTGAGCGGACAGGGACAAGGGGGGAGCTGTTTTTT
CDR3aa: CAISERTGTRGELFF

v_gene: TRBV11-2
j_gene: TRBJ2-1
d_gene: TRBD2
abundance: many
CDR3nt: TGTGCCAGCAGTTCCAATTTTCCGGGACTAGCCGTCGAGGCCGTCAATGAGCAGTTCTTC
CDR3aa: CASSSNFPGLAVEAVNEQFF

v_gene: TRBV28
j_gene: TRBJ2-3
d_gene: NA
abundance: once
CDR3nt: TGTGCCAGCAGTTTTTCGGCTGTAGATACGCAGTATTTT
CDR3aa: CASSFSAVDTQYF

v_gene: TRBV6-6
j_gene: TRBJ1-1
d_gene: NA
abundance: many
CDR3nt: TGTGCCAGCAGTTACGACATGAACACTGAAGCTTTCTTT
CDR3aa: CASSYDMNTEAFF

v_gene: TRBV20-1
j_gene: TRBJ2-1
d_gene: TRBD2
abundance: many
CDR3nt: TGCAGTGCAACACTAGCGGGAGTTGTCTACAATGAGCAGTTCTTC
CDR3aa: CSATLAGVVYNEQFF

v_gene: TRBV5-5
j_gene: TRBJ1-5
d_gene: NA
abundance: many
CDR3nt: TGTGCCAGCAGCTTGGGGGCTCACAATCAGCCCCAGCATTTT
CDR3aa: CASSLGAHNQPQHF

v_gene: TRBV20-1
j_gene: TRBJ2-4
d_gene: NA
abundance: NA
CDR3nt: TGCAGTGCTAGGTACATTGGGGACATTCAGTACTTC
CDR3aa: CSARYIGDIQYF

v_gene: TRBV20-1
j_gene: TRBJ2-3
d_gene: NA
abundance: NA
CDR3nt: TGCAGTGCTAGAGATCACCGACTTGCCAGCTTAATTACAGATACGCAGTATTTT
CDR3aa: CSARDHRLASLITDTQYF

v_gene: TRBV4-2
j_gene: TRBJ2-3
d_gene: NA
abundance: few
CDR3nt: TGTGCCAGCAGCATCGAGGGGTTGGACACAGATACGCAGTATTTT
CDR3aa: CASSIEGLDTDTQYF

v_gene: TRBV12-3/TRBV12-4
j_gene: TRBJ1-5
d_gene: TRBD1
abundance: many
CDR3nt: TGTGCCAGCAGTCCCACGGGACAGGTCTTCAGAAATCAGCCCCAGCATTTT
CDR3aa: CASSPTGQVFRNQPQHF

v_gene: TRBV20-1
j_gene: TRBJ2-3
d_gene: TRBD2
abundance: NA
CDR3nt: TGCAGTACTCCTTTGGGGGGGAATACGCAGTATTTT
CDR3aa: CSTPLGGNTQYF

v_gene: TRBV7-9
j_gene: TRBJ2-6
d_gene: NA
abundance: few
CDR3nt: TGTGCCAGCAGCCCCCAGTCCTCTGGGGCCAACGTCCTGACTTTC
CDR3aa: CASSPQSSGANVLTF

v_gene: TRBV3-1
j_gene: TRBJ1-6
d_gene: NA
abundance: NA
CDR3nt: TGTGCCAGCAGCCAAGATACGTCAGGAGGGTCACCCCTCCACTTT
CDR3aa: CASSQDTSGGSPLHF

v_gene: TRBV7-2
j_gene: TRBJ2-6
d_gene: NA
abundance: NA
CDR3nt: TGTGCCAGCAGCTTGAACAGGGCGTCTGGGGCCAACGTCCTGACTTTC
CDR3aa: CASSLNRASGANVLTF

v_gene: TRBV6-1
j_gene: TRBJ1-1
d_gene: NA
abundance: many
CDR3nt: TGTGCCAGCAGCGAGGGTCCGAACACTGAAGCTTTCTTT
CDR3aa: CASSEGPNTEAFF

v_gene: TRBV5-6
j_gene: TRBJ2-1
d_gene: TRBD2
abundance: NA
CDR3nt: TGTGCCAGCCGCTTGGCCCGGCGGCTAGCGGTCTACAATGAGCAGTTCTTC
CDR3aa: CASRLARRLAVYNEQFF

v_gene: TRBV21-1
j_gene: TRBJ1-2
d_gene: NA
abundance: NA
CDR3nt: TGTGCCAGCAGCAAAGGCTGTGAGACTAACTATGGCTACACCTTC
CDR3aa: CASSKGCETNYGYTF

v_gene: TRBV12-3/TRBV12-4
j_gene: TRBJ2-7
d_gene: NA
abundance: many
CDR3nt: TGTGCCAGCAGCCCCCTTGGGGGGAGGTACGAGCAGTACTTC
CDR3aa: CASSPLGGRYEQYF

v_gene: TRBV12-3/TRBV12-4
j_gene: TRBJ2-1
d_gene: NA
abundance: NA
CDR3nt: TGTGCCAGCAGTCGCGACCGCCTCGATGAGCAGTTCTTC
CDR3aa: CASSRDRLDEQFF

v_gene: TRBV10-3
j_gene: TRBJ2-1
d_gene: TRBD2
abundance: few
CDR3nt: TGTGCCATCAGTTGGCTAGCGGGACGGGATGAGCAGTTCTTC
CDR3aa: CAISWLAGRDEQFF

v_gene: TRBV28
j_gene: TRBJ1-2
d_gene: TRBD1
abundance: NA
CDR3nt: TGTGCCAGCAGTCACCGGACAGGAGGCCCTAACTATGGCTACACCTTC
CDR3aa: CASSHRTGGPNYGYTF

v_gene: TRBV2
j_gene: TRBJ2-7
d_gene: NA
abundance: many
CDR3nt: TGTGCCAGCCGGGAAGTGAACGAGCAGTACTTC
CDR3aa: CASREVNEQYF

v_gene: TRBV6-1
j_gene: TRBJ2-2
d_gene: NA
abundance: few
CDR3nt: TGTGCCAGCAGTGAATGGGGGCAGGGATCAGGGGAGCTGTTTTTT
CDR3aa: CASSEWGQGSGELFF

v_gene: TRBV6-5
j_gene: TRBJ1-2
d_gene: NA
abundance: many
CDR3nt: TGTGCCAGCATGGGGAGCAGATACTATGGCTACACCTTC
CDR3aa: CASMGSRYYGYTF

v_gene: TRBV18
j_gene: TRBJ2-3
d_gene: NA
abundance: many
CDR3nt: TGTGCCAGCTCACCCAGGGGGGCCACAGATACGCAGTATTTT
CDR3aa: CASSPRGATDTQYF

v_gene: TRBV7-8
j_gene: TRBJ2-5
d_gene: NA
abundance: few
CDR3nt: TGTGCCAGCAGTTTATACGGAGGCAGCACACCAACAGAGACCCAGTACTTC
CDR3aa: CASSLYGGSTPTETQYF